These T cell receptor beta chains were read from a single sample in a study of T cells in Graves' hyperthyroidism and ophthalmopathy. TCRdb reanalysed the multiplex PCR reads using MiXCR and keeps one entry per CDR3 protein. Of more than 350,000 distinct CDR3 sequences listed, about 15% are singletons. What was sequenced was blood. The receptors shown here come from a woman aged 25-40 years with Graves' hyperthyroidism. Each CDR3 is given with its conserved first and last residue. The order of the fields is V gene, clone size, J gene, D gene, CDR3 protein, CDR3 DNA. A D gene is named only where the DNA matches it firmly. Only part of the rows carry a size: once, few, many, or a class if the clone is expanded.

V gene: TRBV3-1; clone size: many; J gene: TRBJ2-3; D gene: TRBD1; CDR3 protein: CASSQGDRRTDTQYF; CDR3 DNA: TGTGCCAGCAGCCAAGGGGACAGGAGAACAGATACGCAGTATTTT
V gene: TRBV28; clone size: many; J gene: TRBJ2-1; D gene: NA; CDR3 protein: CASSEQFF; CDR3 DNA: TGTGCCAGCTCTGAGCAGTTCTTC
V gene: TRBV15; clone size: few; J gene: TRBJ2-7; D gene: TRBD1; CDR3 protein: CATSRRQGGEQYF; CDR3 DNA: TGTGCCACCAGCAGACGACAGGGCGGCGAGCAGTACTTC
V gene: TRBV7-9; clone size: many; J gene: TRBJ2-5; D gene: TRBD1; CDR3 protein: CASSSGTAQETQYF; CDR3 DNA: TGTGCCAGCAGCTCCGGGACAGCCCAAGAGACCCAGTACTTC
V gene: TRBV2; clone size: many; J gene: TRBJ1-5; D gene: TRBD1; CDR3 protein: CASSGDRVYQPQHF; CDR3 DNA: TGTGCCAGCAGTGGAGACAGGGTTTATCAGCCCCAGCATTTT
V gene: TRBV5-1; clone size: NA; J gene: TRBJ2-2; D gene: TRBD1; CDR3 protein: CASSLQGSNTGELFF; CDR3 DNA: TGCGCCAGCAGCTTACAGGGGTCGAACACCGGGGAGCTGTTTTTT
V gene: TRBV6-5; clone size: many; J gene: TRBJ1-2; D gene: TRBD1; CDR3 protein: CASSYSDRVGDGYTF; CDR3 DNA: TGTGCCAGCAGTTACTCGGACAGGGTGGGCGATGGCTACACCTTC
V gene: TRBV7-9; clone size: many; J gene: TRBJ2-5; D gene: TRBD2; CDR3 protein: CASSTATSRETQYF; CDR3 DNA: TGTGCCAGCAGCACTGCGACTAGCAGAGAGACCCAGTACTTC
V gene: TRBV28; clone size: many; J gene: TRBJ2-6; D gene: NA; CDR3 protein: CATPPGPRASGANVLTF; CDR3 DNA: TGTGCCACCCCGCCGGGACCCCGAGCCTCTGGGGCCAACGTCCTGACTTTC
V gene: TRBV11-3; clone size: many; J gene: TRBJ2-1; D gene: TRBD1; CDR3 protein: CASSLPDRGTNEQFF; CDR3 DNA: TGTGCCAGCAGCCTACCGGACAGGGGGACCAATGAGCAGTTCTTC
V gene: TRBV28; clone size: many; J gene: TRBJ2-7; D gene: TRBD2; CDR3 protein: CASSGTSGNYEQYF; CDR3 DNA: TGTGCCAGCAGTGGGACTAGCGGGAACTACGAGCAGTACTTC
V gene: TRBV11-2; clone size: few; J gene: TRBJ2-7; D gene: TRBD1; CDR3 protein: CASSSGQLYEQYF; CDR3 DNA: TGTGCCAGCAGCTCGGGACAGCTCTACGAGCAGTACTTC
V gene: TRBV11-2; clone size: NA; J gene: TRBJ2-5; D gene: NA; CDR3 protein: CASSQWPEQETQYF; CDR3 DNA: TGTGCCAGCAGTCAGTGGCCCGAACAAGAGACCCAGTACTTC
V gene: TRBV20-1; clone size: few; J gene: TRBJ1-5; D gene: NA; CDR3 protein: CSARDLDFQPQHF; CDR3 DNA: TGCAGTGCTAGAGATCTAGATTTTCAGCCCCAGCATTTT
V gene: TRBV5-1; clone size: NA; J gene: TRBJ2-3; D gene: NA; CDR3 protein: CASSLTYSSDTDTQYF; CDR3 DNA: TGCGCCAGCAGCCTCACCTATTCGTCGGACACAGATACGCAGTATTTT
V gene: TRBV28; clone size: NA; J gene: TRBJ2-5; D gene: TRBD2; CDR3 protein: CASSPAGTSDGETQYF; CDR3 DNA: TGTGCCAGCAGTCCCGCCGGGACTAGCGACGGTGAGACCCAGTACTTC
V gene: TRBV27; clone size: NA; J gene: TRBJ2-3; D gene: TRBD2; CDR3 protein: CASSYGGGTQYF; CDR3 DNA: TGTGCCAGCAGTTATGGGGGGGGTACGCAGTATTTT
V gene: TRBV18; clone size: many; J gene: TRBJ2-3; D gene: TRBD2; CDR3 protein: CASSLQLAISTDTQYF; CDR3 DNA: TGTGCCAGCTCACTGCAACTAGCGATAAGCACAGATACGCAGTATTTT
V gene: TRBV7-9; clone size: many; J gene: TRBJ2-7; D gene: TRBD2; CDR3 protein: CASRREEGSYEQYF; CDR3 DNA: TGTGCCAGCAGACGGGAGGAGGGATCCTACGAGCAGTACTTC
V gene: TRBV5-1; clone size: NA; J gene: TRBJ2-2; D gene: NA; CDR3 protein: CASTRGSEQGELFF; CDR3 DNA: TGCGCCAGCACCCGGGGGTCGGAACAAGGGGAGCTGTTTTTT
V gene: TRBV19; clone size: NA; J gene: TRBJ2-2; D gene: NA; CDR3 protein: CASSIGITTGELFF; CDR3 DNA: TGTGCCAGTAGTATCGGGATAACAACCGGGGAGCTGTTTTTT
V gene: TRBV2; clone size: many; J gene: TRBJ2-2; D gene: NA; CDR3 protein: CASTGYRSPGELFF; CDR3 DNA: TGTGCCAGCACTGGGTACCGCTCGCCCGGGGAGCTGTTTTTT